Listed below are T cell receptor beta chains from one sample, sequenced in a study of a mutant IDH1 vaccine in newly diagnosed glioma. The antigens of these receptors remain unknown. Clones were read by immunoSEQ multiplex PCR, and TCRdb kept only the in-frame ones, dropping some. In the table there are around 50,000 clones, 90% of which are singletons. Sequencing was performed on PBMCs, taken from a glioma patient whose treatment included an IDH1 peptide vaccine. These receptors all stem from a middle-aged woman with glioma. CDR3s include the opening cysteine and the closing phenylalanine or tryptophan. Each record gives: D gene, J gene, clone size, V gene, CDR3 protein, CDR3 DNA. D genes are given only for firm matches. Only part of the rows carry a size: once, few, many, or a class if the clone is expanded.

-,TRBJ2-7,-,TRBV5-4,CASRVRGTYEQYF,TGTGCCAGCAGGGTAAGGGGAACCTACGAGCAGTACTTC
TRBD1,TRBJ1-1,once,TRBV28,CASSLVGQGPQNTEAFF,TGTGCCAGCAGTTTGGTGGGACAGGGTCCGCAGAACACTGAAGCTTTCTTT
-,TRBJ1-1,-,TRBV4-1,CASSQTTVIRGSTEAFF,TGCGCCAGCAGCCAAACAACAGTTATACGGGGGAGCACTGAAGCTTTCTTT
-,TRBJ1-5,-,TRBV10-3,CAISGSNNQPQHF,TGTGCCATCAGTGGCAGCAACAATCAGCCCCAGCATTTT
-,TRBJ1-6,-,TRBV6-5,CASSQAVRNSPLHF,TGTGCCAGCAGCCAGGCGGTCCGTAATTCACCCCTCCACTTT
-,TRBJ1-1,-,TRBV7-2,CASSPQGPTGVAFF,TGTGCCAGCAGCCCTCAGGGCCCAACTGGGGTAGCTTTCTTT
-,TRBJ2-5,-,TRBV29-1,CSVQGGETQYF,TGCAGCGTACAGGGGGGGGAGACCCAGTACTTC
-,TRBJ1-2,-,TRBV6-5,CASSYSMRELNYGYTF,TGTGCCAGCAGTTACTCGATGAGGGAACTTAACTATGGCTACACCTTC
-,TRBJ2-3,-,TRBV5-1,CASRLGDVTTDTQYF,TGCGCCAGCAGATTGGGGGACGTTACGACAGATACGCAGTATTTT
TRBD1,TRBJ1-5,-,TRBV7-9,CASSQGQGAQPQHF,TGTGCCAGCAGCCAGGGACAGGGGGCCCAGCCCCAGCATTTT
TRBD2,TRBJ2-1,-,TRBV6-6,CASSGSVAGSYNEQFF,TGTGCCAGCAGTGGCTCGGTAGCGGGGTCCTACAATGAGCAGTTCTTC
-,TRBJ2-1,-,TRBV29-1,CSVGDEQFF,TGCAGCGTTGGGGATGAGCAGTTCTTC
TRBD2,TRBJ2-1,-,TRBV28,CASSSGRTSYNEQFF,TGTGCCAGCAGTAGCGGGAGGACCTCCTACAATGAGCAGTTCTTC
TRBD1,TRBJ1-6,-,TRBV19,CASSLTGVNSPLHF,TGTGCCAGTAGTTTGACAGGGGTAAATTCACCCCTCCACTTT
TRBD1,TRBJ2-5,-,TRBV25-1,CASSDPGGFETQYF,TGTGCCAGCAGTGATCCAGGGGGATTTGAGACCCAGTACTTC
-,TRBJ2-7,-,TRBV11-1,CASSPDRTYEQYF,TGTGCCAGCAGCCCCGACAGGACCTACGAGCAGTACTTC
TRBD2,TRBJ2-7,-,TRBV7-9,CASTLGSGAGNEQYF,TGTGCCAGCACCCTCGGGAGTGGAGCGGGAAACGAGCAGTACTTC
-,TRBJ2-3,-,TRBV28,CASSLPTDTQYF,TGTGCCAGCAGCCTACCCACAGATACGCAGTATTTT
-,TRBJ1-5,-,TRBV19,CASTLGRNQPQHF,TGTGCCAGTACCCTGGGGAGGAATCAGCCCCAGCATTTT
-,TRBJ1-2,-,TRBV2,CASSLGTVYGYTF,TGTGCCAGCAGCCTGGGGACGGTCTATGGCTACACCTTC
-,TRBJ2-7,-,TRBV6-5,CASSYGGPFSYEQYF,TGTGCCAGCAGTTACGGGGGTCCCTTCTCCTACGAGCAGTACTTC
-,TRBJ2-5,-,TRBV7-8,CASRPKRFGVPETQYF,TGTGCCAGCAGGCCTAAGCGCTTCGGGGTCCCCGAGACCCAGTACTTC
-,TRBJ1-1,few,TRBV30,CAWIPRGHPSMNTEAFF,TGTGCCTGGATCCCCCGAGGACACCCGAGCATGAACACTGAAGCTTTCTTT
TRBD2,TRBJ2-7,-,TRBV28,CASSPLAGGPDEQYF,TGTGCCAGCAGCCCACTAGCGGGAGGGCCGGACGAGCAGTACTTC
-,TRBJ1-1,-,TRBV5-4,CASSLEGVRTEAFF,TGTGCCAGCAGCTTGGAAGGAGTGAGGACTGAAGCTTTCTTT
-,TRBJ1-1,-,TRBV6-5,CASSRDRINTEAFF,TGTGCCAGCAGTAGAGACAGGATTAACACTGAAGCTTTCTTT
TRBD2,TRBJ2-2,-,TRBV11-2,CASTTRGGQTGELFF,TGTGCCAGCACAACGAGGGGAGGGCAGACCGGGGAGCTGTTTTTT
-,TRBJ1-2,-,TRBV20-1,CSASSVYGYTF,TGCAGTGCTAGTTCCGTCTATGGCTACACCTTC
-,TRBJ1-4,few,TRBV18,CASSPGQTTNEKLFF,TGTGCCAGCTCACCGGGGCAGACAACTAATGAAAAACTGTTTTTT
-,TRBJ1-1,-,TRBV5-1,CASSLEGGVNTEAFF,TGCGCCAGCAGCTTGGAGGGGGGCGTGAACACTGAAGCTTTCTTT
-,TRBJ1-3,-,TRBV5-6,CASSLRGWVGSGNTIYF,TGTGCCAGCAGCTTGAGAGGTTGGGTCGGCTCTGGAAACACCATATATTTT
-,TRBJ2-6,-,TRBV7-2,CASSLGGAGANVLTF,TGTGCCAGCAGCCTCGGGGGCGCTGGGGCCAACGTCCTGACTTTC
-,TRBJ1-2,-,TRBV7-9,CASSHFPQGSYGYTF,TGTGCCAGCAGTCATTTCCCACAGGGTAGCTATGGCTACACCTTC
-,TRBJ2-7,once,TRBV5-1,CASSWDGGEQYF,TGCGCCAGCAGCTGGGACGGGGGCGAGCAGTACTTC
-,TRBJ2-4,once,TRBV6-1,CASTTKGGGNIQYF,TGTGCCAGCACCACCAAGGGTGGGGGAAACATTCAGTACTTC
TRBD2,TRBJ2-7,-,TRBV2,CASSEWEGPYEQYF,TGTGCCAGCAGTGAGTGGGAGGGCCCCTACGAGCAGTACTTC
-,TRBJ2-1,-,TRBV14,CASRVSGGSPLSSYNEQFF,TGTGCCAGCAGGGTGAGTGGCGGATCGCCCCTGAGCTCCTACAATGAGCAGTTCTTC
-,TRBJ1-1,-,TRBV19,CASSLRAERGTEAFF,TGTGCCAGTAGTCTTAGGGCGGAGAGGGGAACTGAAGCTTTCTTT
-,TRBJ2-7,-,TRBV2,CASSTRAEAYEQYF,TGTGCCAGCAGTACCCGGGCTGAGGCCTACGAGCAGTACTTC
-,TRBJ2-2,once,TRBV30,CAWSVRRTGELFF,TGTGCCTGGAGTGTACGACGCACCGGGGAGCTGTTTTTT